The source of this T cell receptor beta chain is a study of T cells in Graves' hyperthyroidism and ophthalmopathy. Study-level results: Among clonotypes expanded in thyroid above 0.001, most were also found in blood. Ophthalmopathy could be told apart from stable hyperthyroidism with a 13 V-J model.

Trimming stripped 0 bases from V and 0 bases from J, with 7 bases between. Germline lookup yields CDR1 SGHDT and CDR2 YYEEEE. This CDR3 has 16 residues. The TCR beta CDR3 regions underwent amplification using RNA transcripts as the source. Primed by the HTBI set, a first-round RT-PCR was run on the TCR CDR3. TCRdb ran MiXCR on the multiplex PCR reads and lists one entry per CDR3 protein. The data contain roughly 420,000 distinct CDR3 sequences, roughly 13% of them singletons. Stable Graves' hyperthyroidism denoted no ophthalmopathy progression over 18 months. Diagnoses used clinical symptoms, serum thyroxine and TRAb, thyroid ultrasound and orbital computed tomography. This clonotype appeared a few times. Its antigen is as yet unknown.

The receptor was derived from a woman younger than 30 with Graves' hyperthyroidism. The chain has TRBV5-6 and TRBJ2-6, with D uncertain. The sequencing sample was made of blood. CDR3 in amino acids: CASSLDRLSGANVLTF. The CDR3 nucleotides are TGTGCCAGCAGCTTGGACAGACTCTCTGGGGCCAACGTCCTGACTTTC.